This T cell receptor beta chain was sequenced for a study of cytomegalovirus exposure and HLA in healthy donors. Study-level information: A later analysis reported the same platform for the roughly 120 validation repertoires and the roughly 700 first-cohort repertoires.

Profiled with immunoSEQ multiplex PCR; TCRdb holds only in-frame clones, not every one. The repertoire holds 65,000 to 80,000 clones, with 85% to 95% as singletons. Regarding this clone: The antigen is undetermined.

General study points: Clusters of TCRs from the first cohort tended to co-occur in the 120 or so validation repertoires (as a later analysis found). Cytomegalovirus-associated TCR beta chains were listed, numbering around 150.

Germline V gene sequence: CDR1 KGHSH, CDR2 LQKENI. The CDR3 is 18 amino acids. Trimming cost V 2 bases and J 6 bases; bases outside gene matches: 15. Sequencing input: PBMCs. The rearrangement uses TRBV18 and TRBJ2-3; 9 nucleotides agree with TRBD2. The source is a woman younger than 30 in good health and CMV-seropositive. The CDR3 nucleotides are TGTGCCAGCTCACCAAGTCTTGTAGGCGGGGGGGAAGAGGATACGCAGTATTTT. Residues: CASSPSLVGGGEEDTQYF.